This T cell receptor beta chain comes out of a study of blood T cell repertoires in COVID-19. Study in general: Whether acute or convalescent, the COVID-19 samples came from the United States, Italy and Spain.

The table came from immunoSEQ multiplex PCR; TCRdb's copy has only in-frame clones and leaves some out. The data show over 150,000 clones, about four fifths seen once. Sequencing was performed on peripheral blood. The TCR originated in a woman of 80 years or more with active or convalescent COVID-19.

Here the CDR3 reads CASSPRWAMNTEAFF. CDR3 bases: TGTGCCAGCAGTCCCCGATGGGCAATGAACACTGAAGCTTTCTTT. The V and J genes are TRBV28 and TRBJ1-1; D gene uncertain. CDR1 and CDR2 (germline): MDHEN, SYDVKM. CDR3 length equals 15 residues. Trimming took 5 bases from V and 0 from J, leaving 13 bases between them.